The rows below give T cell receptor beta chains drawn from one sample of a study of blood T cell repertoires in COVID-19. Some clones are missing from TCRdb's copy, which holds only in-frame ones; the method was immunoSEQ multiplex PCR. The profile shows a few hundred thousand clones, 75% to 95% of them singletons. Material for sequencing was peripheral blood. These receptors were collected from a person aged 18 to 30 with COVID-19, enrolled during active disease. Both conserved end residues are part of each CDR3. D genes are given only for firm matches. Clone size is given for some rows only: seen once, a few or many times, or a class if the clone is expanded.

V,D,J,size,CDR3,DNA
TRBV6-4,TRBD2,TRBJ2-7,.,CASSTRTSGRPHYEQYF,TGTGCCAGCAGTACCCGGACTAGCGGGAGGCCCCACTACGAGCAGTACTTC
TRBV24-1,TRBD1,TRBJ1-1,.,CATSDEGTTGSPEAFF,TGTGCCACCAGTGACGAAGGAACGACAGGGAGCCCTGAAGCTTTCTTT
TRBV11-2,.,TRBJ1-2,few,CASSPRGADGYTF,TGTGCCAGCAGCCCTCGTGGGGCCGATGGCTACACCTTC
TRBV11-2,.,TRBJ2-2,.,CASSLVASNTGELFF,TGTGCCAGCAGCTTAGTCGCGTCGAACACCGGGGAGCTGTTTTTT
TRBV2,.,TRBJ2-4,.,CASSVRIAIAKNIQYF,TGTGCCAGCAGTGTTCGGATAGCTATAGCCAAAAACATTCAGTACTTC
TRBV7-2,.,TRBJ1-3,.,CASIESGNTIYF,TGTGCCAGCATAGAGTCTGGAAACACCATATATTTT
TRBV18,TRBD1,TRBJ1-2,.,CASYSDRDGYTF,TGTGCCAGCTACTCGGACAGGGACGGCTACACCTTC
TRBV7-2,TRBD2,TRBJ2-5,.,CASSLRTSGLFQETQYF,TGTGCCAGCAGCCTACGGACTAGCGGGCTTTTCCAAGAGACCCAGTACTTC
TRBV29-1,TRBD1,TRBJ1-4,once,CSVKLIVTGVEKLFF,TGCAGCGTTAAACTTATCGTGACAGGGGTAGAAAAACTGTTTTTT
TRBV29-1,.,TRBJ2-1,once,CSVEGTDLGQFF,TGCAGCGTTGAAGGGACAGACCTTGGGCAGTTCTTC
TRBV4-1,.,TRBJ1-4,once,CASSLVFATNEKLFF,TGCGCCAGCAGCCTTGTCTTTGCAACTAATGAAAAACTGTTTTTT
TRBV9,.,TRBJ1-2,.,CASSVVKGPASGYTF,TGTGCCAGCAGCGTAGTTAAGGGGCCTGCGAGTGGCTACACCTTC
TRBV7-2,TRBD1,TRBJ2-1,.,CASSLAGWGTGGGNEQFF,TGTGCCAGCAGCTTAGCAGGTTGGGGGACAGGGGGCGGCAATGAGCAGTTCTTC
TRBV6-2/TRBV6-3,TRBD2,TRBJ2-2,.,CASSYSGRATGELFF,TGTGCCAGCAGTTACAGCGGGAGGGCCACCGGGGAGCTGTTTTTT
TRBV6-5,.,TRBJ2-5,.,CASRQMWTQYF,TGTGCCAGCAGACAAATGTGGACCCAGTACTTC
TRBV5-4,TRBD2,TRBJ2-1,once,CASSLDGLAGALSRGFF,TGTGCCAGCAGCTTGGATGGTCTAGCGGGCGCTTTGTCCCGAGGGTTCTTC
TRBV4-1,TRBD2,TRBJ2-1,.,CASSQDLVERLAGPVSYNEQFF,TGCGCCAGCAGCCAAGATTTGGTTGAGCGTCTAGCGGGGCCCGTTTCCTACAATGAGCAGTTCTTC
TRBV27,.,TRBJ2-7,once,CASRPRQDSYEQYF,TGTGCCAGCAGACCCCGACAGGACTCCTACGAGCAGTACTTC
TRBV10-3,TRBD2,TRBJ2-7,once,CATTFTAGEREQYF,TGTGCCACCACCTTTACAGCGGGAGAGCGGGAGCAGTACTTC
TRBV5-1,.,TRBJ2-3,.,CASSLGLSGDTQYF,TGCGCCAGCAGCTTGGGGCTTTCAGGGGATACGCAGTATTTT
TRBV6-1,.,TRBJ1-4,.,CASSESREEKLFF,TGTGCCAGCAGTGAATCACGGGAGGAAAAACTGTTTTTT
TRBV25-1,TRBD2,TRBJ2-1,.,CASGASRDEQFF,TGTGCTAGCGGGGCCTCAAGAGATGAGCAGTTCTTC
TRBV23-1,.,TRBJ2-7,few,CASGPGQCRDWDLCEQYF,TGCGCCAGCGGACCGGGACAGTGTAGAGACTGGGACTTGTGCGAGCAGTACTTC
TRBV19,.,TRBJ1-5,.,CASNRPGLQPQHF,TGTGCCAGTAATCGGCCTGGGCTTCAGCCCCAGCATTTT
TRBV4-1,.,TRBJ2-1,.,CASSLGRYPYNEQFF,TGCGCCAGCAGCCTAGGGAGGTACCCCTACAATGAGCAGTTCTTC
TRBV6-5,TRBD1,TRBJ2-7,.,CASSYPLGTGAYEQYF,TGTGCCAGCAGTTACCCTCTCGGGACAGGGGCCTACGAGCAGTACTTC
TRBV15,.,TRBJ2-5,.,CATSRDQETQYF,TGTGCCACCAGCAGAGATCAGGAGACCCAGTACTTC
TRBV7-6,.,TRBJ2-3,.,CASSRGSVTDTQYF,TGTGCCAGCAGCCGAGGTAGTGTCACAGATACGCAGTATTTT
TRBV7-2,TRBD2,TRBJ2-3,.,CASSLGGAGGWDTQYF,TGTGCCAGCAGCTTAGGGGGAGCGGGAGGATGGGATACGCAGTATTTT
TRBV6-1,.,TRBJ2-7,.,CASSDRYEQYF,TGTGCCAGCAGTGACAGATACGAGCAGTACTTC
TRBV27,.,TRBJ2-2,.,CASSFGGGELFF,TGTGCCAGCAGTTTTGGAGGCGGGGAGCTGTTTTTT
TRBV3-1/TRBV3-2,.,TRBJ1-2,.,CASSPSLSSYGYTF,TGTGCCAGCAGCCCGAGCCTTTCCTCCTATGGCTACACCTTC
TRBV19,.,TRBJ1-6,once,CASSLQDSLDSPLHF,TGTGCCAGTAGCCTTCAGGACAGTTTGGATTCACCCCTCCACTTT
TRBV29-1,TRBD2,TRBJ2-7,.,CSVGGLAGYEQYF,TGCAGCGTTGGGGGACTAGCGGGGTACGAGCAGTACTTC
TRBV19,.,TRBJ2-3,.,CASMPPQGGDTQYF,TGTGCCAGTATGCCTCCTCAGGGGGGAGATACGCAGTATTTT
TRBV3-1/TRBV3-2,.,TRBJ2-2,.,CASSQARGELFF,TGTGCCAGCAGCCAAGCTAGGGGGGAGCTGTTTTTT
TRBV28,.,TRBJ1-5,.,CASSNSYRQPQHF,TGTGCCAGCAGCAACAGCTACCGGCAGCCCCAGCATTTT
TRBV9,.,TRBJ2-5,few,CASSGPGGQETQYF,TGTGCCAGCAGCGGACCAGGAGGGCAAGAGACCCAGTACTTC
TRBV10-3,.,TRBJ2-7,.,CAISVVAASSYEQYF,TGTGCCATCAGTGTCGTAGCGGCAAGCTCCTACGAGCAGTACTTC
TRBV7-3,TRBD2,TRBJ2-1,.,CASSWSGTSGINEQFF,TGTGCCAGCAGCTGGTCCGGGACTAGCGGGATCAATGAGCAGTTCTTC
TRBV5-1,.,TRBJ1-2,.,CAYPTTVTGGTPCYNGYTF,TGCGCCTATCCTACGACCGTTACGGGGGGGACACCCTGTTACAATGGCTACACCTTC
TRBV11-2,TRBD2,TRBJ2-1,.,CASSLSGVYNEQFF,TGTGCCAGCAGCTTAAGCGGGGTGTACAATGAGCAGTTCTTC
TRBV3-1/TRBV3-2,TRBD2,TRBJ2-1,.,CASSPVSLGAGVHEQFF,TGTGCCAGCAGCCCCGTCAGCTTGGGAGCGGGAGTTCATGAGCAGTTCTTC
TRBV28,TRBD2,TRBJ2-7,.,CASRLAGGPDEQYF,TGTGCCAGCAGATTAGCGGGAGGGCCCGACGAGCAGTACTTC